This note documents a single TCR beta chain sequence. TCRdb re-called the 5' RACE reads through MiXCR, storing one row per CDR3 protein. The sample records about 400,000 distinct CDR3 sequences, roughly a quarter being singletons. This sample stems from a study of T-cell memory formation after mild COVID-19. Turning to the study itself: Among the donors, TCR clusters were largely specific to each donor.

Germline values: CDR1 MNHEY, CDR2 SVGAGI. The CDR3 loop spans 16 amino acids. Trimming shortened V by 0 bases and J by 0 bases, and 12 bases separated the two germline ends. This TCR was recovered from an adult woman who had mild COVID-19 (a few samples of this study predate the infection). Cell type and time point are not known. This chain uses TRBV6-5 with TRBJ2-7, with D perhaps given as TRBD1 or TRBD2 (5 bases each). Material: PBMCs or a T cell subset sorted from them (not recorded which). CDR3 sequence reads: CASSYSIEGYSYEQYF. For the CDR3, the DNA is TGTGCCAGCAGTTACTCAATTGAGGGGTACTCCTACGAGCAGTACTTC.